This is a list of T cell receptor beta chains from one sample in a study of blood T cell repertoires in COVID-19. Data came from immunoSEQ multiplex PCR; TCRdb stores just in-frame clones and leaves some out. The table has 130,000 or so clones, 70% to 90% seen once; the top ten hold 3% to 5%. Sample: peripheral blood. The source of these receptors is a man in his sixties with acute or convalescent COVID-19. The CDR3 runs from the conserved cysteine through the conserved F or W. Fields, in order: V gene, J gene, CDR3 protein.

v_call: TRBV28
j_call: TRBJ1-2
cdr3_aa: CASSLTGGYGYTF

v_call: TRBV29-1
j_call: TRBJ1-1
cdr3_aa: CSVEVQGVGTEAFF

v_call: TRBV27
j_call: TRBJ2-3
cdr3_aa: CASSSSGTSGYTQYF

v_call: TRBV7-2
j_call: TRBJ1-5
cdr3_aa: CASSLGESNQPQHF

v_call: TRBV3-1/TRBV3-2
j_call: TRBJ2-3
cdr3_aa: CASSHSDRSSTDTQYF

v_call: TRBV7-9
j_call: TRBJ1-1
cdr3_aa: CASSSDRDYTEAFF

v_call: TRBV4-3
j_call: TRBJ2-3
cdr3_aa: CASSQDAAVATDTQYF

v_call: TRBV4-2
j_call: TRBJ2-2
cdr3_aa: CASSQDPPAGVRTGELFF

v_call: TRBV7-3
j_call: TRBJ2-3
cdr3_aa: CASSLKPAGPPSTDTQYF

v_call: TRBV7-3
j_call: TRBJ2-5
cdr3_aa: CASSSAGGARETQYF

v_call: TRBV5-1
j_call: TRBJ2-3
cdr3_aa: CASSSAGTGVGTDTQYF

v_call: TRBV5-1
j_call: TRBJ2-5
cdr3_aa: CASSVGVTQYF

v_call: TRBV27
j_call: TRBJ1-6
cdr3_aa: CASTLLDGARSPLHF

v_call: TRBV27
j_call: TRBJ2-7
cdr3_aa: CASSYRSGSRYEQYF

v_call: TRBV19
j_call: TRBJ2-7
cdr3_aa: CASSFPGVSYEQYF

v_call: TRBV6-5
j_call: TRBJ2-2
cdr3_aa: CASSYKETGELFF

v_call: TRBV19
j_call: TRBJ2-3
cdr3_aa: CASSLGLAGFGDTQYF

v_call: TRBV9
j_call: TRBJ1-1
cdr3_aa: CASSVGYQLNTEAFF

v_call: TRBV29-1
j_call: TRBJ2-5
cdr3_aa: CSVEVPGKDNQYF

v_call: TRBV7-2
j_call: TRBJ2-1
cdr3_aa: CASSPLLPSGGADNEQFF

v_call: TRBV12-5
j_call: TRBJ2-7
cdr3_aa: CASGLGPRAYEQYF

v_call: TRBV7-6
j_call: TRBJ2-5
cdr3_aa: CASSLAGTGQETQYF

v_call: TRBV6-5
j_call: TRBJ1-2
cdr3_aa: CASSSGGFGYGYTF

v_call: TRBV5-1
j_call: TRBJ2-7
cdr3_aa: CASSPGLFDEQYF

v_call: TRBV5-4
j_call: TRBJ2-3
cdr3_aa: CASSLMAVSSTDTQYF

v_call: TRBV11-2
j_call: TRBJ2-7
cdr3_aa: CASSYQQGSYEQYF

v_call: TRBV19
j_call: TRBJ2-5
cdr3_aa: CASSISLQETQYF

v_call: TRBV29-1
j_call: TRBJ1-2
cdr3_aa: CSVSDRSSYGYTF